One T cell receptor (beta chain) is described in this entry. This clonotype was seen ten or more times. What antigen it recognizes has not been identified. No base quality values were provided; no much bigger clone lies one nucleotide off. The data are from a study of early T cells in non-severe SARS-CoV-2 infection (dated by TCRdb to the early 2020s). Regarding the study in general: TCR sequencing used bulk RNA from unsorted whole blood, so alpha and beta chains could not be paired.

What the authors observed across the whole study: VDJdb matching was skewed toward anti-spike CD8 responses and likely underestimated virus-specific expansions by missing private and CD4 specificities.

Counted from cysteine to phenylalanine, this CDR3 has 13 amino acids. Only the CDR3 DNA stays, 39 bases, in frame from base 1. V is shortened by 6 bases, J by 4 bases, and the region joining them spans 16 bases. CDR1 is given as SQVTM and CDR2 as ANQGSEA, both from the germline V gene. Library preparation employed 5' RACE. TCRdb shows the sequencer as NextSeq 500. Unique molecular identifiers were attached to individual cDNA molecules in the TCR library protocol so that sequencing error and PCR bias could be corrected. TCR alpha and beta chains were both sequenced, and the abundances of alpha and beta sequences in each sample were closely correlated with each other. The source study handled its data this way. Decombinator V4 was used to annotate TCR sequences for V gene, J gene and CDR3. TCRs were defined as expanded if a significant change between any two time points was detected under a Poisson model with p below 0.0001. TCR abundances were normalised to the total number of TCRs sequenced per sample and expressed as counts per million. TRAV1-2 paired with TRAJ12, TRAJ20 or TRAJ33 defined MAIT TCRs, while TRAV10 paired with TRAJ18 defined iNKT TCRs. VDJdb, accessed 1 November 2021, was searched for CMV, EBV and SARS-CoV-2 annotated TCRs, excluding TCRs annotated for multiple antigens. TCRdb itself trimmed the public reads at Q25 with fastp, ran MiXCR and retained productive beta chains. Every entry covers one CDR3 protein and lists the most common genes and DNA from its rows. TCRdb, not the authors, supplied the V and J calls. For this sample there are about 45,000 distinct CDR3 sequences; 11% appear just once. Roughly a fifth of the sample rests with the top ten.

A case-control design nested within a healthcare worker cohort in London, UK, was used, with weekly nasopharyngeal swab PCR tests and blood sampling performed. Healthcare workers were enrolled in the week of the UK lockdown, from 23 to 31 March 2020, and were followed every week for up to roughly 16 weeks. This receptor was identified in an adult who was a healthcare worker with PCR-confirmed SARS-CoV-2 infection or an uninfected control (not recorded which). The chain uses TRBV29-1 and TRBJ2-7, and possibly TRBD1, on 6 matching bases. Sequenced sample: whole blood. CDR3 reads: CSVAPITGYEQYF. The DNA sequence is given as TGCAGCGTCGCCCCCATAACAGGGTACGAGCAGTACTTC.